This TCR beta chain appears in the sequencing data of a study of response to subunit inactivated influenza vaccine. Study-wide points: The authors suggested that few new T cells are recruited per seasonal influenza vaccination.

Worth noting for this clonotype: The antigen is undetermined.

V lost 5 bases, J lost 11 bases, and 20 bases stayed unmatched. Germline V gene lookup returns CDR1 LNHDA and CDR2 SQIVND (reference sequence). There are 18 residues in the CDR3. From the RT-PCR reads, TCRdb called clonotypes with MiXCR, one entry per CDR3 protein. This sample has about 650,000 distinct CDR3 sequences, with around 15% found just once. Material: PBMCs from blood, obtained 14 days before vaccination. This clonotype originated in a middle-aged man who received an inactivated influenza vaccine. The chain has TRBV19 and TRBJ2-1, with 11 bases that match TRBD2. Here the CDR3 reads CASSENIAGGRYWNQQFF. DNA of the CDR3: TGTGCCAGTAGTGAGAACATAGCGGGAGGGCGGTATTGGAACCAGCAGTTCTTC. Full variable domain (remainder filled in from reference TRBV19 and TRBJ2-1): DGGITQSPKYLFRKEGQNVTLSCEQNLNHDAMYWYRQDPGQGLRLIYYSQIVNDFQKGDIAEGYSVSREKKESFPLTVTSAQKNPTAFYLCASSENIAGGRYWNQQFFGPGTRLTVL.